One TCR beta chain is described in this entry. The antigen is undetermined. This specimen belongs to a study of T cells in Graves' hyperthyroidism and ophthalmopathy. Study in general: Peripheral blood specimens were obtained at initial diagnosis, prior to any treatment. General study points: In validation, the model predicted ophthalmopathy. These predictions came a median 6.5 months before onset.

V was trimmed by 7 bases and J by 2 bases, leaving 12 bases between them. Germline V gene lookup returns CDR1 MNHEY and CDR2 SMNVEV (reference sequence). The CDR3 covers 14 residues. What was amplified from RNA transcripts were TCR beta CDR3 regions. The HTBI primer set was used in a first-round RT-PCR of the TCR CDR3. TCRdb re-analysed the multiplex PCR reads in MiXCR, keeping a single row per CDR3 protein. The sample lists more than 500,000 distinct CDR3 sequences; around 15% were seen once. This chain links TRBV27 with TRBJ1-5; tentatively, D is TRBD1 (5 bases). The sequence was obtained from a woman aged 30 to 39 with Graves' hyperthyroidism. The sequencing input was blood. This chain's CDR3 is CASTPTEGNQPQHF. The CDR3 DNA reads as TGTGCCAGCACGCCGACAGAGGGCAATCAGCCCCAGCATTTT.